The 21 T cell receptor beta chains presented below share a single source sample, sequenced in a study of beta chain features in type 1 diabetes. cDNA synthesis used the whole RNA isolate, giving expressed TCRB sequences. Sequenced by immunoSEQ multiplex PCR; TCRdb stores in-frame clones only, minus some. The sample has about 360,000 clones, around an eighth seen once; the top ten hold 0.017%. Material for sequencing was naive CD4+ T cells from blood. The receptors come from a man younger than 30 in good health.

This clone showed up just a few times. This rearrangement joins TRBV27 to TRBJ2-7, with D possibly TRBD1 on 6 matching bases. V was clipped by 6 bases and J by 2 bases, with 14 bases between them. The length of the CDR3 is 14 residues. CDR1 and CDR2 from the germline V gene are MNHEY and SMNVEV (reference sequence). CDR3 protein: CASSLTGETYEQYF. The DNA for the CDR3 is TGTGCCAGCAGCCTGACAGGCGAAACCTACGAGCAGTACTTC.

The rearrangement links TRBV5-1 to TRBJ1-2; D is perhaps TRBD1 (6 bases). Germline V gene data show CDR1 as SGHRS and CDR2 as YFSETQ. The CDR3 is 14 residues long. V was cut by 3 bases and J by 2 bases, with 11 bases left in between. The CDR3 here is CASSSAGENYGYTF. CDR3 nucleotides: TGCGCCAGCAGCTCCGCAGGGGAGAACTATGGCTACACCTTC.

This clone came up a few times. The V call is TRBV20-1, the J call TRBJ1-2, with a tentative D call TRBD1 (5 bases). Germline CDR1 and CDR2: DFQATT and SNEGSKA (reference sequence). This CDR3 contains 11 residues. Trimming took 6 bases from V and 6 from J, leaving 11 bases between them. DNA for the CDR3: TGCAGTGCCCTAAGGGGAAATGGCTACACCTTC. This encodes CSALRGNGYTF.

This chain links TRBV18 with TRBJ1-5, with 8 bases identical to TRBD1. The V and J ends lost 3 bases and 3 bases, in that order; junction bases with no gene match: 7. There are 16 residues in the CDR3. Germline V CDR1 and CDR2: KGHSH, LQKENI. In nucleotides, the CDR3 is TGTGCCAGCTCACCGCAGGGGGCGATGGACAATCAGCCCCAGCATTTT. Protein: CASSPQGAMDNQPQHF.

This clone was observed a handful of times. This sequence joins TRBV5-8 and TRBJ2-5; TRBD1 might be the D (5 bases). The length of the CDR3 is 11 residues. Germline V gene lookup returns CDR1 SGHTS and CDR2 YDEGEE. V was trimmed by 5 bases and J by 7 bases, leaving 9 bases between them. CDR3 loop: CASRSQGTQYF. CDR3 bases: TGTGCCAGCAGGTCTCAGGGGACCCAGTACTTC.

This chain uses TRBV2 with TRBJ1-6; TRBD1 might be the D (5 bases). CDR3 length equals 14 residues. V was trimmed by 10 bases and J by 6 bases, leaving 16 bases between them. CDR1 and CDR2 (germline): SNHLY, FYNNEI. The DNA for the CDR3 is TGTGCCACCAACCTCAGGGTCCTTAATTCACCCCTCCACTTT. Translating gives CATNLRVLNSPLHF.

This clone was observed a few times. This chain uses TRBV30 with TRBJ1-2; no clear D gene. Germline V CDR1 and CDR2: GTSNPN, SVGIG (reference sequence). Trimming removed 4 bases at V and 3 bases at J, with 12 bases between. The CDR3 covers 13 residues. The chain's CDR3 is CAWNGLVDYGYTF. CDR3 in DNA: TGTGCCTGGAATGGTTTGGTAGACTATGGCTACACCTTC.

The gene calls are TRBV30 and TRBJ1-6; 9 positions agree with TRBD1. The junction had 7 bases not matched to a gene; V was cut back by 4 bases and J by 9 bases. Germline loops: CDR1 GTSNPN, CDR2 SVGIG (reference sequence). This CDR3 has 14 residues. CDR3 sequence reads: CAWKRDRVGSPLHF. The CDR3 DNA follows: TGTGCCTGGAAACGGGACAGGGTCGGTTCACCCCTCCACTTT.

This clone was seen more than once but under ten times. The rearrangement links TRBV7-2 to TRBJ2-6; 8 bases line up with TRBD1. The V gene's germline CDR1 is SGHTA and CDR2 FQGNSA. The ends lost 3 bases at V and 0 bases at J; junction bases unmatched: 7. The CDR3 loop spans 18 amino acids. CDR3 protein: CASSLSGTGSSGANVLTF. The CDR3 nucleotides are TGTGCCAGCAGCTTGAGTGGGACAGGCTCCTCTGGGGCCAACGTCCTGACTTTC.

V usage is TRBV5-1 and J usage is TRBJ2-7; D might be TRBD2 (6 bases). This CDR3 region has 14 residues. The germline gives CDR1 SGHRS, CDR2 YFSETQ. V lost 2 bases and J lost 7, with 16 bases in between. The CDR3 sequence is CASSFGGIQREQYF. CDR3 in DNA: TGCGCCAGCAGCTTTGGAGGGATTCAACGGGAGCAGTACTTC.

The chain carries TRBV9 and TRBJ1-2; D unclear. V gave up 0 bases and J gave up 4 bases, with 4 bases separating them. The CDR3 is 12 amino acids. Per germline, CDR1 SGDLS and CDR2 YYNGEE. The CDR3: CASSVDSYGYTF. In nucleotides, the CDR3 is TGTGCCAGCAGCGTAGACAGCTATGGCTACACCTTC.

The chain is built from TRBV6-5 and TRBJ2-5; 9 bases agree with TRBD1. The germline gives CDR1 MNHEY, CDR2 SVGAGI. CDR3 length: 14 residues. After removal of 5 bases from V and 4 bases from J, the junction contained 5 bases not matched to a gene. In DNA form, the CDR3 reads TGTGCCAGCAGTATCCGGGACAGGGCAGAGACCCAGTACTTC. It specifies CASSIRDRAETQYF.

This clone turned up a few times. The rearrangement joins TRBV15 to TRBJ1-4, with D hard to call. CDR1 and CDR2 from the germline V gene are LNHNV and YYDKDF (reference sequence). The CDR3 is made up of 14 amino acids. Trimming took off 1 base at V and 8 bases at J, with 11 bases between the two ends. Written as DNA, the CDR3 is TGTGCCACCAGCAGAGGGACTTCACCGGAAAAACTGTTTTTT. Translated, it gives CATSRGTSPEKLFF.

This chain uses TRBV5-1 with TRBJ1-3; D uncertain. Looked up from germline, CDR1 is SGHRS and CDR2 is YFSETQ. V lost 0 bases and J 0 bases, leaving 13 bases between the germline ends. The CDR3 contains 17 residues. As DNA, the CDR3 is TGCGCCAGCAGCTTGGGCTTACGCGGGAGCTCTGGAAACACCATATATTTT. This translates into CASSLGLRGSSGNTIYF.

This clone was found a few times. The chain recombines TRBV28 with TRBJ2-5; TRBD2 is a possible D gene (7 bases). V was shortened by 7 bases and J by 4 bases, with 13 bases between the two germline ends. CDR1 is MDHEN, CDR2 SYDVKM, per germline. CDR3 length equals 13 residues. As DNA, the CDR3 is TGTGCCAGCAAGGTGGGGGGGCGAGAGACCCAGTACTTC. Amino acids: CASKVGGRETQYF.

This clone was detected a few times. V is TRBV29-1 and J is TRBJ1-3; TRBD1 is a possible D gene (6 bases). Germline assignment: CDR1 SQVTM and CDR2 ANQGSEA. V lost 3 bases, J lost 2 bases, and 11 bases lay in between. The CDR3 length is 14 residues. The CDR3 region has the DNA TGCAGCGTTGAGAAGGGGGGGGCTGGAAACACCATATATTTT. This sequence encodes CSVEKGGAGNTIYF.

This clone was picked up a small number of times. The chain is built from TRBV19 and TRBJ1-1; 9 bases are shared with TRBD1. This CDR3 contains 16 residues. Looked up from germline, CDR1 is LNHDA and CDR2 is SQIVND (reference sequence). Trimming at V came to 2 bases and at J to 0 bases, leaving 4 bases not matched to a gene. The CDR3 protein is CASSIRRTGVNTEAFF. CDR3 DNA: TGTGCCAGTAGTATAAGAAGGACAGGGGTGAACACTGAAGCTTTCTTT.

The chain joins TRBV7-2 to TRBJ1-1; D unclear. This CDR3 has 14 residues. Trimming took 1 base from V and 4 from J, leaving 10 bases between them. CDR1 is SGHTA and CDR2 is FQGNSA in the germline V gene. CDR3 sequence: CASSLVEFSTEAFF. The CDR3, as DNA: TGTGCCAGCAGCTTAGTAGAGTTTAGCACTGAAGCTTTCTTT.

The V gene is TRBV28, the J gene TRBJ1-2, with a weak D call TRBD1 (5 bases). Germline V lookup: CDR1 MDHEN, CDR2 SYDVKM. This CDR3 region has 16 residues. The V end lost 5 bases, the J end lost 3 bases, and 19 bases lay between the germline ends. Written as DNA, the CDR3 is TGTGCCAGCAGTCCGTACCTGATGGGCAGGGACTATGGCTACACCTTC. It translates to CASSPYLMGRDYGYTF.

The J gene is TRBJ1-5, the V gene TRBV6-5; D call uncertain. CDR3 size: 15 residues. The V gene lost 0 bases and the J gene lost 6 bases, with 12 bases spanning the gap. From germline, CDR1 is MNHEY and CDR2 SVGAGI. This CDR3 reads CASSYSRGLGQPQHF. CDR3 bases: TGTGCCAGCAGTTACTCCCGAGGGCTGGGTCAGCCCCAGCATTTT.

This clone was detected a few times. The chain combines TRBV5-1 with TRBJ2-5; D gene uncertain. CDR1 is SGHRS and CDR2 is YFSETQ in the germline V gene. V was cut by 3 bases and J by 4 bases, with 16 bases left in between. The length of the CDR3 is 15 residues. CDR3 in amino acids: CASSSFSYLRETQYF. The CDR3 DNA reads as TGCGCCAGCAGCTCATTTAGCTATCTGAGAGAGACCCAGTACTTC. The full variable domain, completed using reference TRBV5-1 and TRBJ2-5, is KAGVTQTPRYLIKTRGQQVTLSCSPISGHRSVSWYQQTPGQGLQFLFEYFSETQRNKGNFPGRFSGRQFSNSRSEMNVSTLELGDSALYLCASSSFSYLRETQYFGPGTRLLVL.